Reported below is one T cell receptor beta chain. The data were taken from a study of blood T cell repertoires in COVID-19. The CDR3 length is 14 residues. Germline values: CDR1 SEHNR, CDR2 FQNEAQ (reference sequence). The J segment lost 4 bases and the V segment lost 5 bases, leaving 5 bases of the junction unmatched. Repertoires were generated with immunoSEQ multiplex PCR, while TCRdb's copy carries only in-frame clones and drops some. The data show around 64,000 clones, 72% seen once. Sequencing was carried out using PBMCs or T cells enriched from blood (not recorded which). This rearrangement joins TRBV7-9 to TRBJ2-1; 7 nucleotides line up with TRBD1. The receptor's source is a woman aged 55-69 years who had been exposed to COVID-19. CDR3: CASSLGTVYNEQFF. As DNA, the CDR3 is TGTGCCAGCAGCCTAGGGACAGTATACAATGAGCAGTTCTTC.